This TCR beta chain was captured by sequencing in a study of cytomegalovirus exposure and HLA in healthy donors. This clone appeared a single time. 60 Vbeta and 13 Jbeta primers were used in PCR. TCRdb keeps only in-frame clones here, not all; method: immunoSEQ multiplex PCR. The sample includes under 200,000 clones, around 80% of them seen just once. This CDR3 comprises 12 residues. Germline-derived CDR1 and CDR2 are MNHEY and SVGAGI. V was cut by 4 bases and J by 8 bases, with 11 bases left in between. The TCR comes from a woman aged 45-59 years in good health and CMV-seropositive. The specimen sequenced was PBMCs. The V and J genes are TRBV6-5 and TRBJ1-2; no reliable D call. The CDR3 loop reads CASSSSGRGYTF. As DNA, the CDR3 is TGTGCCAGCAGTTCCTCCGGTCGAGGCTACACCTTC.